This T cell receptor beta chain was identified in a study of blood T cell repertoires in COVID-19. Study at large: Samples taken during acute and convalescent COVID-19 were collected in the United States, Italy and Spain.

In the original analysis: Estimation of nucleated cell counts was performed using reference gene primer amplification. Clones were sequenced by immunoSEQ multiplex PCR, and TCRdb holds only the in-frame ones, with some missing. V and J calls plus clone size are reproduced from that table; the DNA served to infer D and trimming. The sample shows under 200,000 clones, roughly 86% of them seen only once. V was pared by 6 bases and J by 10 bases, with 13 bases between. In germline, CDR1 is MNHEY, CDR2 SVGAGI. The CDR3 spans 13 residues. This sequence was found in a woman in her sixties or seventies who had recovered from COVID-19. The sample was peripheral blood. The chain recombines TRBV6-5 with TRBJ1-6; no definite D call. The CDR3 nucleotides are TGTGCCAGCAGCGGGGAAAGAGGATCACCCCTCCACTTT. It codes for CASSGERGSPLHF.